The entry below describes one TCR beta chain. Method: immunoSEQ multiplex PCR; TCRdb's copy keeps in-frame clones and lacks some. The profile shows approximately 94,000 clones, approximately 92% of them singletons. The data belong to a study of T cell changes during pregnancy in multiple sclerosis. The CDR3 contains 18 residues. Between the trimmed V and J ends, which lost 6 bases and 0 bases, there was a span of 18 bases. Germline lookup yields CDR1 ENHRY and CDR2 SYGVKD. The sequences come from peripheral blood, collected after pregnancy. The sequence derives from a female donor with multiple sclerosis, enrolled in a pregnancy study. V and J are TRBV10-3 and TRBJ2-6; D possibly corresponds to TRBD1 (6 bases). The CDR3 DNA reads as TGTGCCATCAGGGTTCCACAGGGTGTAGACTCTGGGGCCAACGTCCTGACTTTC. Protein: CAIRVPQGVDSGANVLTF.